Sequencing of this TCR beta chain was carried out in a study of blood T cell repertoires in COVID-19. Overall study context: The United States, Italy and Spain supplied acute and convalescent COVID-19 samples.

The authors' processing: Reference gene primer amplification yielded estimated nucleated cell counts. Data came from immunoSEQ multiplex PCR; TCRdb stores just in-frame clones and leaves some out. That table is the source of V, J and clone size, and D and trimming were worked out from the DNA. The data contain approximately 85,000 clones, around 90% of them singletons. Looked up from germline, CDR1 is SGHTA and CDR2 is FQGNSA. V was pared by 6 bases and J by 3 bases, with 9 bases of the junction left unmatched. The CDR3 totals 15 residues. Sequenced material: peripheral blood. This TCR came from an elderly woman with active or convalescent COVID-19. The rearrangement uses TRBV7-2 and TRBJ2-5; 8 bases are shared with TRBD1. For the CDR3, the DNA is TGTGCCAGCAGTTCCCAGACAGGGGTAAAAGAGACCCAGTACTTC. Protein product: CASSSQTGVKETQYF.